Below are 26 T cell receptor beta chains sequenced from a single sample in a study of persistence of HIV-infected CD4 T cells. The libraries were made with immunoSEQ version 4 in survey mode. TCRdb's table, derived via immunoSEQ multiplex PCR, lists solely in-frame clones and lacks some. The sample has about 30,000 clones, roughly four fifths seen once. For these TCRs, the target antigens are not known. The stimulus was lysate of CMV-infected fibroblasts, 8.5 to 10 ug/mL. Memory cells lacking CD40L and CD69 with high CD45RO were sorted. The specimen comprised CD4+ T cells sorted from PBMCs after approximately 19-hour stimulation, sampled from a patient who received antiretroviral therapy. The receptors derive from an adult man with HIV who was CMV-seropositive.

The chain has TRBV6-4 and TRBJ1-1; D is possibly TRBD1 (6 bases). Trimming pared 0 bases from V and 4 bases from J, leaving 27 bases between. Germline CDR1 MRHNA, CDR2 SNTAGT. The CDR3 runs 20 residues. CDR3 region: CASSDSKGGGAWQGGTEAFF. The DNA of the CDR3 is TGTGCCAGCAGTGACTCGAAGGGGGGTGGGGCGTGGCAGGGTGGCACTGAAGCTTTCTTT.

The V and J genes are TRBV6-2 or TRBV6-3 and TRBJ1-2, with D hard to call. Looked up from germline, CDR1 is MNHEY and CDR2 is SVGEGT. CDR3 length: 16 amino acids. V dropped 6 bases and J dropped 0 bases, with 17 bases sitting between them. The CDR3: CASRPAFEGANYGYTF. In nucleotides, the CDR3 is TGTGCCAGCAGGCCTGCCTTTGAGGGAGCTAACTATGGCTACACCTTC.

The chain combines TRBV19 with TRBJ2-1; TRBD2 aligns across 13 bases. CDR3 length equals 15 residues. The germline CDR1 and CDR2 sequences are LNHDA and SQIVND (reference sequence). The J segment lost 9 bases and the V segment lost 6 bases, leaving 8 bases of the junction unmatched. The CDR3 DNA follows: TGTGCCAGTAGGACAACTAGCGGGGGGGCTAGTGAGCAGTTCTTC. Translation gives CASRTTSGGASEQFF.

V and J are TRBV6-2 or TRBV6-3 and TRBJ1-2; D is uncertain. The CDR3 is 13 amino acids. The germline V gene has CDR1 MNHEY and CDR2 SVGEGT. Trimming removed 0 bases from V and 4 bases from J, with 6 bases in between. Here the CDR3 reads CASSYSILYGYTF. The CDR3 DNA reads as TGTGCCAGCAGTTACTCGATCCTCTATGGCTACACCTTC.

The V call is TRBV19, the J call TRBJ2-7; D might be TRBD2 (6 bases). The CDR3 covers 13 residues. The germline V gene encodes CDR1 LNHDA and CDR2 SQIVND (reference sequence). The germline V and J ends were trimmed by 5 bases and 6 bases, with 14 bases remaining between them. The CDR3 loop is CASSPRGGSEQYF. The CDR3 DNA follows: TGTGCCAGTAGTCCAAGGGGAGGAAGCGAGCAGTACTTC. The entire variable domain, with the rest obtained from reference TRBV19 and TRBJ2-7, is as follows: DGGITQSPKYLFRKEGQNVTLSCEQNLNHDAMYWYRQDPGQGLRLIYYSQIVNDFQKGDIAEGYSVSREKKESFPLTVTSAQKNPTAFYLCASSPRGGSEQYFGPGTRLTVT.

The chain employs TRBV6-5 and TRBJ1-1; D might be TRBD1 (6 bases). Germline assignment: CDR1 MNHEY and CDR2 SVGAGI. V gave up 5 bases and J gave up 5 bases, with 15 bases separating them. This CDR3 contains 14 residues. CDR3 bases: TGTGCCAGCAGTCACGCCAGGGGAACGACTGAAGCTTTCTTT. Protein product: CASSHARGTTEAFF.

The chain is built from TRBV6-5 and TRBJ1-1; D is uncertain. CDR1 and CDR2 from the germline V gene are MNHEY and SVGAGI. Trimming pared 6 bases from V and 6 bases from J, leaving 17 bases between. The length of the CDR3 is 14 residues. CDR3 sequence (DNA): TGTGCCAGCAGGGATGACCTCTTAAGCCCTGAAGCTTTCTTT. Amino acids: CASRDDLLSPEAFF.

This chain connects TRBV5-4 to TRBJ2-5; TRBD2 might be the D (6 bases). V lost 3 bases and J 6 bases, leaving 21 bases between the germline ends. Germline assignment: CDR1 SGHNT and CDR2 YYREEE (reference sequence). This CDR3 comprises 16 residues. The CDR3 loop is CASSSGRNWEEKTQYF. CDR3 nucleotides: TGTGCCAGCAGCTCAGGGAGAAACTGGGAGGAGAAGACCCAGTACTTC.

This clone has a single count. The rearrangement links TRBV10-3 to TRBJ1-2; 9 bases align to TRBD1. CDR3 length: 16 residues. Germline V gene data show CDR1 as ENHRY and CDR2 as SYGVKD. The ends lost 4 bases at V and 8 bases at J; junction bases unmatched: 14. The CDR3 coding sequence is TGTGCCATCAGTGGACAGTCGGGACAGGGTTCTCAGGGCTACACCTTC. Encoded protein: CAISGQSGQGSQGYTF.

The rearrangement uses TRBV12-3 or TRBV12-4 and TRBJ2-7; D gene unclear. This CDR3 spans 13 amino acids. The V gene lost 1 base and the J gene lost 3 bases, with 7 bases spanning the gap. CDR3 protein: CASSLEVHYEQYF. The CDR3 bases are TGTGCCAGCAGTTTAGAGGTCCACTACGAGCAGTACTTC.

The chain has TRBV6-5 and TRBJ2-7; D is unclear. The CDR3 is 14 amino acids. Per the germline V gene, CDR1 is MNHEY and CDR2 is SVGAGI. V dropped 7 bases and J dropped 4 bases, with 17 bases sitting between them. CDR3 nucleotides: TGTGCCAGCATGTTATCGGGCAGTAAGTACGAGCAGTACTTC. It codes for CASMLSGSKYEQYF.

The gene calls are TRBV5-6 and TRBJ2-5; D gene ambiguous. Trimming took off 3 bases at V and 4 bases at J, with 13 bases between the two ends. The CDR3 runs to 14 residues. Germline CDR1 SGHDT, CDR2 YYEEEE. The CDR3 spells CASSSPGWAETQYF. As DNA, the CDR3 is TGTGCCAGCAGCTCCCCAGGATGGGCAGAGACCCAGTACTTC.

A few counts support this clone. The gene calls are TRBV5-1 and TRBJ2-2, with 7 nucleotides matching TRBD1. Per the germline V gene, CDR1 is SGHRS and CDR2 is YFSETQ. The CDR3 contains 16 residues. The V gene end was trimmed by 4 bases and the J gene end by 4 bases; junction bases not matched to a gene: 10. The chain's CDR3 is CASSPRVAGGTGELFF. The CDR3 region has the DNA TGCGCCAGCAGCCCCCGGGTAGCAGGGGGCACCGGGGAGCTGTTTTTT.

The rearrangement joins TRBV30 to TRBJ1-5; 8 bases fit TRBD1. Trimming at V came to 5 bases and at J to 7 bases, leaving 7 bases not matched to a gene. This CDR3 comprises 13 residues. CDR1 is GTSNPN and CDR2 is SVGIG in the germline V gene (reference sequence). CDR3 in DNA: TGTGCCTGGGGACAGGGAGTCCGCCAGCCCCAGCATTTT. It yields the protein CAWGQGVRQPQHF. The full variable domain, its missing parts supplied by reference TRBV30 and TRBJ1-5, is SQTIHQWPATLVQPVGSPLSLECTVEGTSNPNLYWYRQAAGRGLQLLFYSVGIGQISSEVPQNLSASRPQDRQFILSSKKLLLSDSGFYLCAWGQGVRQPQHFGDGTRLSIL.

For the CDR3, the DNA is TGTGGGGGAGGCGGGGCGAACACCGGGGAGCTGTTTTTT. This encodes CGGGGANTGELFF. This rearrangement joins TRBV6-5 to TRBJ2-2; TRBD2 is a possible D gene (6 bases). From germline, CDR1 is MNHEY and CDR2 SVGAGI. The CDR3 contains 13 residues.

The chain is built from TRBV6-5 and TRBJ2-4, with D perhaps matching TRBD2 (6 bases). Germline V lookup: CDR1 MNHEY, CDR2 SVGAGI. The length of the CDR3 is 13 residues. V gave up 5 bases and J gave up 8 bases, with 13 bases separating them. The CDR3 DNA reads as TGTGCCAGCAGTAGGACATGGGAGGACATTCAGTACTTC. Its protein is CASSRTWEDIQYF.

The chain uses TRBV18 and TRBJ2-6; D is undetermined. In germline, CDR1 is KGHSH, CDR2 LQKENI. The V gene lost 0 bases and the J gene lost 4 bases, with 7 bases spanning the gap. CDR3 size: 15 residues. CDR3 in DNA: TGTGCCAGCTCACCACCGATCGGGGGGGCCAACGTCCTGACTTTC. Its protein product is CASSPPIGGANVLTF.

The V call is TRBV7-9, the J call TRBJ1-1; TRBD1 agrees at 7 bases. Unmatched junction bases numbered 3, after V lost 5 bases and J lost 3 bases. Germline assignment: CDR1 SEHNR and CDR2 FQNEAQ (reference sequence). This CDR3 contains 13 residues. The CDR3 spells CASSQDRDTEAFF. The CDR3 region has the DNA TGTGCCAGCAGCCAAGACAGGGACACTGAAGCTTTCTTT.

V gene TRBV7-2 combines with J gene TRBJ2-1, with TRBD2 identical over 10 bases. With 5 bases clipped from V and 10 bases from J, the junction kept 11 bases outside the gene matches. The CDR3 runs to 15 residues. The germline CDR1 and CDR2 sequences are SGHTA and FQGNSA. The CDR3: CASSPLIERGGEQFF. CDR3 sequence (DNA): TGTGCCAGCAGCCCGTTAATTGAGCGGGGGGGAGAGCAGTTCTTC.

The V call is TRBV3-1 (or the pseudogene TRBV3-2), the J call TRBJ1-1; D gene unclear. In germline, CDR1 is LGHDT, CDR2 YNNKEL (reference sequence). CDR3 length: 12 amino acids. V lost 5 bases and J lost 2, with 6 bases in between. The CDR3 region is CASSFSNTEAFF. The DNA of the CDR3 is TGTGCCAGCAGCTTCTCTAACACTGAAGCTTTCTTT.

For this clone: The conserved closing phenylalanine or tryptophan is absent in this CDR3, likely reflecting a read error. V gene TRBV29-1 combines with J gene TRBJ1-2, with D possibly matching TRBD1 (5 bases). This CDR3 spans 15 amino acids. Germline CDR1 and CDR2: SQVTM and ANQGSEA. V was trimmed by 0 bases and J by 4 bases, leaving 15 bases between them. CDR3 in amino acids: CSVEDPQTDFYGYTL. The DNA of the CDR3 is TGCAGCGTTGAAGATCCCCAGACAGATTTCTATGGCTACACCCTC.

The chain employs TRBV19 and TRBJ2-1; 9 bases map to TRBD2. J was trimmed by 7 bases and V by 8 bases; bases with no gene match: 12. The CDR3 spans 15 residues. Germline V gives CDR1 LNHDA, CDR2 SQIVND (reference sequence). The CDR3 sequence is CASRLPRGGENEQFF. The CDR3 DNA is TGTGCCAGTCGCCTCCCGCGGGGGGGAGAGAATGAGCAGTTCTTC.

This chain uses TRBV11-3 with TRBJ2-1; D is uncertain. The V gene lost 5 bases and the J gene lost 1 base, with 9 bases spanning the gap. CDR1 and CDR2 (germline): SGHNT, YENEEA. The CDR3 is made up of 14 amino acids. DNA of the CDR3: TGTGCCAGCAGCCGCTCCCGGTCCTACAATGAGCAGTTCTTC. Translating gives CASSRSRSYNEQFF.

The chain employs TRBV18 and TRBJ2-4; 8 bases are a match to TRBD2. V shed 2 bases and J 3 bases; nucleotides not matched to a gene: 3. This CDR3 contains 15 residues. Germline V gene data show CDR1 as KGHSH and CDR2 as LQKENI. CDR3 sequence (DNA): TGTGCCAGCTCACCAGCGGGGGGTGGCAAAAACATTCAGTACTTC. Translation gives CASSPAGGGKNIQYF.

The chain is built from TRBV5-6 and TRBJ2-1; 9 nucleotides agree with TRBD1. The CDR3 is 14 amino acids. Germline V gives CDR1 SGHDT, CDR2 YYEEEE. V shed 3 bases, J shed 7 bases, and the junction held 5 bases outside the gene matches. Written as DNA, the CDR3 is TGTGCCAGCAGCTGGGGGACAGGGCGTAATGAGCAGTTCTTC. Protein: CASSWGTGRNEQFF. Drawing the rest from reference TRBV5-6 and TRBJ2-1, the complete variable domain is DAGVTQSPTHLIKTRGQQVTLRCSPKSGHDTVSWYQQALGQGPQFIFQYYEEEERQRGNFPDRFSGHQFPNYSSELNVNALLLGDSALYLCASSWGTGRNEQFFGPGTRLTVL.

V is TRBV29-1 and J is TRBJ2-1, with D tentatively TRBD1 or TRBD2 (5 bases each). CDR3 length: 14 residues. Germline CDR1 is SQVTM and CDR2 is ANQGSEA. Trimming shortened V by 5 bases and J by 7 bases, and 18 bases separated the two germline ends. The CDR3: CSVKGSGSWNEQFF. The DNA for the CDR3 is TGCAGCGTTAAGGGGAGCGGTTCTTGGAATGAGCAGTTCTTC.